This T cell receptor beta chain is from a study of read filtering for tumor transcriptome and immune sequencing. From approximately 430 ng of RNA, a library with molecular barcoded alpha/delta and beta/gamma adaptors was made. From the reads, TCRdb called clonotypes with MiXCR, one entry per CDR3 protein. The sample holds fewer than 45,000 distinct CDR3 sequences, over 10% seen once. This clonotype was observed a few times. Germline values: CDR1 MDHEN, CDR2 SYDVKM. V lost 7 bases to trimming and J lost 2 bases, with 10 bases between them. The length of the CDR3 is 13 residues. The chain has TRBV28 and TRBJ2-3; D is unclear. The sample consisted of a population of CD138-negative cells sorted from bone marrow. This TCR derives from a donor aged 40 or older with multiple myeloma. The CDR3 protein is CASTSHFTDTQYF. As DNA, the CDR3 is TGTGCCAGCACTTCCCACTTCACAGATACGCAGTATTTT.